The 13 T cell receptor beta chains below all came from one sample that was sequenced in a study of shared clonotypes between healthy human individuals. Only in-frame clones appear in the TCRdb table, and some are missing; sequencing was by immunoSEQ multiplex PCR. The top ten clones hold roughly 0.13% of a sample with 2 million to 2.5 million clones, almost 96% of them seen once. The sequenced sample consisted of naive CD4+ T cells sorted from blood. Subset of the sample: CD45RA+ positively selected. The receptors come from a man aged 18 to 29 in good health.

Details on this clone: The same CDR3 can be traced to other DNA sequences in this sample. The V call is TRBV27, the J call TRBJ1-2; D might be TRBD1 (5 bases). Trimming left V 3 bases short and J 2 bases short, with 7 bases between. Germline lookup yields CDR1 MNHEY and CDR2 SMNVEV (reference sequence). There are 13 residues in the CDR3. The CDR3 DNA reads as TGTGCCAGCAGTTTGAAGGGGAACTATGGCTACACCTTC. Amino acids: CASSLKGNYGYTF.

This chain uses TRBV9 with TRBJ2-1; the D call may be TRBD1 or TRBD2 (5 bases each). V was shortened by 2 bases and J by 2 bases, with 14 bases between the two germline ends. CDR1 and CDR2 (germline): SGDLS, YYNGEE. The CDR3 has 16 residues. CDR3: CASSVGPGPPYNEQFF. CDR3 nucleotide sequence: TGTGCCAGCAGCGTTGGCCCGGGACCACCCTACAATGAGCAGTTCTTC.

The genes are TRBV11-2 and TRBJ1-4; no clear D. The germline V gene has CDR1 SGHAT and CDR2 FQNNGV. The germline V and J ends were trimmed by 5 bases and 8 bases, with 12 bases remaining between them. The CDR3 length is 13 residues. CDR3 sequence: CASSADLGEKLFF. CDR3 in DNA: TGTGCCAGCAGCGCCGACCTGGGGGAAAAACTGTTTTTT.

The chain employs TRBV5-4 and TRBJ1-4; 9 bases align to TRBD1. The CDR3 is 14 residues long. CDR1 and CDR2 (germline): SGHNT, YYREEE (reference sequence). Losses at the gene ends were 4 bases for V and 4 bases for J; bases not matched to a gene: 2. The CDR3 sequence: CASSPGQGNEKLFF. In DNA form, the CDR3 reads TGTGCCAGCAGCCCGGGACAGGGTAATGAAAAACTGTTTTTT.

The chain combines TRBV7-2 with TRBJ2-7; D is ambiguous. CDR3 length: 13 amino acids. CDR1 and CDR2 (germline): SGHTA, FQGNSA. V lost 5 bases, J lost 5 bases, and 13 bases lay in between. The CDR3 spells CASSLEAAHEQYF. CDR3 DNA: TGTGCCAGCAGCCTCGAAGCAGCTCACGAGCAGTACTTC.

J is TRBJ1-6 and V is TRBV6-5; weak D call: TRBD1 (5 bases). Trimming took 6 bases from V and 9 from J, leaving 15 bases between them. This CDR3 comprises 14 residues. Per the germline V gene, CDR1 is MNHEY and CDR2 is SVGAGI. The CDR3 DNA sequence: TGTGCCAGCAGGACCCGGGACCCTGGTTCACCCCTCCACTTT. Translation gives CASRTRDPGSPLHF.

This chain links TRBV28 with TRBJ2-3, with D possibly being TRBD2 (5 bases). Germline CDR1 MDHEN, CDR2 SYDVKM. CDR3 length equals 14 residues. Trimming removed 4 bases from V and 5 bases from J, with 13 bases in between. CDR3 loop: CASSSTLELDTQYF. CDR3 bases: TGTGCCAGCAGTTCAACACTAGAATTAGATACGCAGTATTTT.

This chain links TRBV6-1 with TRBJ2-5; TRBD2 matches at 9 bases. The trim removed 3 bases at V and 7 bases at J, leaving 15 bases unmatched. The V gene's germline CDR1 is MNHNS and CDR2 SASEGT. The CDR3 extends over 17 amino acids. This CDR3 reads CASSEGLTSGFQGTQYF. The CDR3 DNA sequence: TGTGCCAGCAGTGAGGGCCTGACTAGCGGCTTCCAGGGGACCCAGTACTTC.

This chain's CDR3 is CASSEAWDRVYEQYF. In DNA, the CDR3 is TGTGCCAGCAGTGAAGCCTGGGACAGGGTCTACGAGCAGTACTTC. The V and J genes are TRBV6-1 and TRBJ2-7, with 9 bases that match TRBD1. This CDR3 comprises 15 residues. Germline loops: CDR1 MNHNS, CDR2 SASEGT. V shed 0 bases, J shed 3 bases, and the junction held 3 bases outside the gene matches.

The chain carries TRBV4-3 and TRBJ1-1; D gene unclear. Germline V CDR1 and CDR2: LGHNA, YSLEER. The CDR3 is made up of 15 amino acids. The V end lost 0 bases, the J end lost 1 base, and 9 bases lay between the germline ends. The CDR3 sequence: CASSQEMGGNTEAFF. CDR3 sequence (DNA): TGCGCCAGCAGCCAAGAAATGGGCGGGAACACTGAAGCTTTCTTT.

V is TRBV28 and J is TRBJ1-4; D is perhaps TRBD1 (5 bases). Trimming left V 5 bases short and J 7 bases short, with 20 bases between. The germline V gene encodes CDR1 MDHEN and CDR2 SYDVKM. This CDR3 contains 16 residues. The CDR3 protein is CASSLLPGTGGEKLFF. DNA for the CDR3: TGTGCCAGCAGTCTCCTCCCCGGGACGGGAGGTGAAAAACTGTTTTTT.

This chain connects TRBV2 to TRBJ1-3; no clear D. V was pared by 7 bases and J by 1 base, with 14 bases between. The germline V gene has CDR1 SNHLY and CDR2 FYNNEI. This CDR3 region has 15 residues. CDR3: CASNDGGRSGNTIYF. For the CDR3, the DNA is TGTGCCAGCAACGACGGCGGCAGGTCTGGAAACACCATATATTTT.

This chain links TRBV12-5 with TRBJ1-6, with TRBD1 as a possible D gene (6 bases). Germline lookup yields CDR1 LGHNT and CDR2 FRNRAP. The CDR3 is made up of 17 amino acids. V shed 3 bases and J shed 0 bases, with 12 bases lying between them. This CDR3 reads CASGLVQGNSYNSPLHF. As DNA, the CDR3 is TGTGCTAGTGGTTTAGTCCAGGGGAACTCCTATAATTCACCCCTCCACTTT.